This TCR beta chain was sequenced during a study of identical twins. Study results and caveats: Memory repertoires showed no such pattern, whereas abundant cord blood beta clonotypes carried fewer insertions.

Template switching supplied a universal primer site; unique molecular identifiers were carried on the cDNA. TCRdb re-analysed the 5' RACE reads in MiXCR, keeping a single row per CDR3 protein. Here the sample spans some 560,000 distinct CDR3 sequences, approximately 10% being singletons. Regarding this clonotype: What it binds is not known.

CDR3 length: 14 amino acids. The germline V gene has CDR1 MGHRA and CDR2 YSYEKL. V was pared by 4 bases and J by 0 bases, with 6 bases between. These sequences were also reported in another study, on yellow fever vaccine responses in identical twins.

The TCR sequence derives from a woman aged 18-29 years in good health. Source material: PBMCs. This sequence joins TRBV4-1 and TRBJ1-4; D unclear. In DNA, the CDR3 is TGCGCCAGCAGCCCAGTCTCAACTAATGAAAAACTGTTTTTT. Translation gives CASSPVSTNEKLFF.